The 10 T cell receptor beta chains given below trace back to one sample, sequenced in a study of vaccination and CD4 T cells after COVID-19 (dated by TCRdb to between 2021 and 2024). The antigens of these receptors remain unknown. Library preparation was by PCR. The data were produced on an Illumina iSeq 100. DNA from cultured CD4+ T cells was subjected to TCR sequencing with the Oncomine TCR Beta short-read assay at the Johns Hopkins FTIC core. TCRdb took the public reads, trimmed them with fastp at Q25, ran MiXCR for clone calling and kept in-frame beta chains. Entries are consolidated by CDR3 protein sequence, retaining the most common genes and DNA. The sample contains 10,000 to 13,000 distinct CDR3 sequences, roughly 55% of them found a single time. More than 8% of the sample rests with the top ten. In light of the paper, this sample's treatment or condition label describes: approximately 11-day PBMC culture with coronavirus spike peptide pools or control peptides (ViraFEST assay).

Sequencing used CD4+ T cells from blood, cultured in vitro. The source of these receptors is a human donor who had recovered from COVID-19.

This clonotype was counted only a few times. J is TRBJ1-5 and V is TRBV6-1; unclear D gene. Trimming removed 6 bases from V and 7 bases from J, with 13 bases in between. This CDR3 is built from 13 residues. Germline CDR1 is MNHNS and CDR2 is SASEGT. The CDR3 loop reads CASSRGAEQPQHF. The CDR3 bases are TGTGCCAGCAGCCGCGGAGCGGAACAGCCCCAGCATTTT.

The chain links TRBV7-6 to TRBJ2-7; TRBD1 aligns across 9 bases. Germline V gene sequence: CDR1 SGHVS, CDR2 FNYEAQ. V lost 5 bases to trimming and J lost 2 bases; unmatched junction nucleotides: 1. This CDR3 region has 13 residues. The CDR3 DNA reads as TGTGCCAGCAGCGGGACAGGGACCTACGAGCAGTACTTC. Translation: CASSGTGTYEQYF.

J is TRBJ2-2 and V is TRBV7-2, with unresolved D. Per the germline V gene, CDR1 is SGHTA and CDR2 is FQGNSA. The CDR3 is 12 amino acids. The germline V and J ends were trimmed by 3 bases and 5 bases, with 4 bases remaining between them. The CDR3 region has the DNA TGTGCCAGCAGCTTCCAAACCGGGGAGCTGTTTTTT. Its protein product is CASSFQTGELFF. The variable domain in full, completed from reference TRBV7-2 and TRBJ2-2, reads GAGVSQSPSNKVTEKGKDVELRCDPISGHTALYWYRQSLGQGLEFLIYFQGNSAPDKSGLPSDRFSAERTGGSVSTLTIQRTQQEDSAVYLCASSFQTGELFFGEGSRLTVL.

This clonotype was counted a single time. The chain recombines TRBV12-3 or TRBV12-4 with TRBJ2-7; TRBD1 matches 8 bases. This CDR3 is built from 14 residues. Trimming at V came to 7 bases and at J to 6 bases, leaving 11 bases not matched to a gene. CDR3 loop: CASTQTGVAGEQYF. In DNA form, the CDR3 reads TGTGCCAGCACCCAGACAGGGGTGGCGGGCGAGCAGTACTTC.

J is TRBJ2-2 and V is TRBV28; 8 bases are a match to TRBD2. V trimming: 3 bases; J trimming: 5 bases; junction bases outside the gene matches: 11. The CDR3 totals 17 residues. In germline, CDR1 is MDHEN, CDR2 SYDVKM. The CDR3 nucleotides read TGTGCCAGCAGTTTGTTTCGCGGGGGCGGGAGGACCGGGGAGCTGTTTTTT. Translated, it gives CASSLFRGGGRTGELFF.

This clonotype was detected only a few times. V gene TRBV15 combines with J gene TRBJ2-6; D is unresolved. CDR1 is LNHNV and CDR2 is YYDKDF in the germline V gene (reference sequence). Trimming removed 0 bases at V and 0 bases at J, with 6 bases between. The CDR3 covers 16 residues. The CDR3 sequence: CATSRDRSSGANVLTF. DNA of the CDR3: TGTGCCACCAGCAGAGATCGGAGCTCTGGGGCCAACGTCCTGACTTTC.

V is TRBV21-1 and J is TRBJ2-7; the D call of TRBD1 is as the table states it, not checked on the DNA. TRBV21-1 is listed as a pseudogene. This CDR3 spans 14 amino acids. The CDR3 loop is CASSLDRGSHEQYF. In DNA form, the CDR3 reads TGTGCCAGCAGCCTCGACAGGGGATCTCACGAGCAGTACTTC.

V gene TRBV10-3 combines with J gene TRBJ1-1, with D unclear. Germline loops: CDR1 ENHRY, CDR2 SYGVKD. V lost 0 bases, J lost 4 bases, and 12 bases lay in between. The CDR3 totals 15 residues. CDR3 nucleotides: TGTGCCATCAGTGAGTCGGAGAGTGGGATCACTGAAGCTTTCTTT. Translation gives CAISESESGITEAFF.

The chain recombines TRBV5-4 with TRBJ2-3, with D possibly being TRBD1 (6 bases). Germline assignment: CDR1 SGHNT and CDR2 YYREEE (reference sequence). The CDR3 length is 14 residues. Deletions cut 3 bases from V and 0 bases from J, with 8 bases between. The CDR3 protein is CASSWTASTDTQYF. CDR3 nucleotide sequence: TGTGCCAGCAGCTGGACAGCTAGCACAGATACGCAGTATTTT.

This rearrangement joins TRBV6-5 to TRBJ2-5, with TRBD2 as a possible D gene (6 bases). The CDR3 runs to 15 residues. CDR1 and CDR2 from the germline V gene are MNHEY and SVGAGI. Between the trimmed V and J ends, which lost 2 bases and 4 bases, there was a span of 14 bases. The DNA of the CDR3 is TGTGCCAGCAGTTACGGGACCGGGGGAGCAGAGACCCAGTACTTC. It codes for CASSYGTGGAETQYF.